This T cell receptor beta chain stems from a study of T-cell reconstitution after alpha-beta-depleted transplantation in children. Study observations and caveats: Diversity of TCRbeta at day 60 was high in some patients, arising from surviving recipient T cells and thymic progenitors. Once a year had passed after transplant, T-cell counts and diversity came mostly from newly produced T cells. It was reported that alpha-beta T cells came from several hundred expanded graft clones (about two months after transplant).

V lost 3 bases and J 4 bases, leaving 9 bases between the germline ends. The CDR3 has 13 residues. CDR1 and CDR2 (germline): SGHNT, YENEEA. The authors prepared the TCRbeta library with unique molecular identifiers. Via MiXCR, TCRdb re-called the PCR reads, giving one row per CDR3 protein. Of approximately 32,000 distinct CDR3 sequences listed, under 6.5% are singletons. The sample holds many counts of this clonotype. Its antigen is undetermined. The sequence was obtained from a child under two years old who had a stem cell transplant for acute myeloid leukemia, so the T cells may come from the graft donor. This chain joins TRBV11-3 and TRBJ1-1, with TRBD1 as a possible D gene (5 bases). This specimen consisted of peripheral blood, obtained 60 days after TCRalphabeta/CD19-depleted stem cell transplant. DNA for the CDR3: TGTGCCAGCAGCTTGACAGTTACCACTGAAGCTTTCTTT. As protein: CASSLTVTTEAFF.